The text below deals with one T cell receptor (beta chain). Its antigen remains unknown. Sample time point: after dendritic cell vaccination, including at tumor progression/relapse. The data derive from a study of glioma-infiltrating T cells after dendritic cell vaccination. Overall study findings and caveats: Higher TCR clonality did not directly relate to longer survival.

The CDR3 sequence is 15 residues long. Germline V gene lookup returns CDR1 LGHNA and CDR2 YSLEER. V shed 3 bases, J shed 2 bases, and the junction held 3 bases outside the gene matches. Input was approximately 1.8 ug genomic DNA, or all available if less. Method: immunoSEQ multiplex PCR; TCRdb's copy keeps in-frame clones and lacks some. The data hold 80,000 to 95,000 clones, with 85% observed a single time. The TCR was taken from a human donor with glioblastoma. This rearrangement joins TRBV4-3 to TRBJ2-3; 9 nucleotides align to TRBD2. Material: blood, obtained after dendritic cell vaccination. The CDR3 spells CASSQTSGYTDTQYF. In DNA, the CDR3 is TGCGCCAGCAGCCAGACTAGCGGCTACACAGATACGCAGTATTTT.